These T cell receptor beta chains were read from a single sample in a study of T cells in Graves' hyperthyroidism and ophthalmopathy. TCRdb recomputed calls from the multiplex PCR reads with MiXCR, one row per CDR3 protein. The data contain 500,000 to 600,000 distinct CDR3 sequences, 46% of them singletons. The sequenced material came from peripheral blood or thyroid tissue (not recorded which). The receptor source for this set is a woman aged 18-29 years with Graves' hyperthyroidism. The CDR3 runs from the conserved cysteine through the conserved F or W. Fields, in order: J gene, clone size, D gene, V gene, CDR3 protein, CDR3 DNA. A D gene is named only where the DNA matches it firmly. Only part of the rows carry a size: once, few, many, or a class if the clone is expanded.

j_gene: TRBJ2-7; abundance: few; d_gene: TRBD2; v_gene: TRBV6-2/TRBV6-3; CDR3aa: CASSYSIVAGVPAYEQYF; CDR3nt: TGTGCCAGCAGTTACTCGATAGTAGCGGGAGTCCCAGCCTACGAGCAGTACTTC
j_gene: TRBJ1-1; abundance: .; d_gene: TRBD1; v_gene: TRBV20-1; CDR3aa: CSARDRGPEAFF; CDR3nt: TGCAGTGCTCGGGACAGGGGCCCTGAAGCTTTCTTT
j_gene: TRBJ2-1; abundance: few; d_gene: TRBD2; v_gene: TRBV29-1; CDR3aa: CSVSGLAGYNEQFF; CDR3nt: TGCAGCGTCTCCGGACTAGCGGGCTACAATGAGCAGTTCTTC
j_gene: TRBJ2-7; abundance: few; d_gene: .; v_gene: TRBV20-1; CDR3aa: CSAGPPREQYF; CDR3nt: TGCAGTGCTGGACCCCCTCGCGAGCAGTACTTC
j_gene: TRBJ1-1; abundance: many; d_gene: .; v_gene: TRBV24-1; CDR3aa: CATSEGGAVTEAFF; CDR3nt: TGTGCCACCAGTGAGGGGGGCGCGGTTACTGAAGCTTTCTTT
j_gene: TRBJ1-6; abundance: .; d_gene: .; v_gene: TRBV25-1; CDR3aa: CARDLGAENNSPLHF; CDR3nt: TGTGCTAGAGATCTGGGGGCCGAGAATAATTCACCCCTCCACTTT
j_gene: TRBJ2-7; abundance: .; d_gene: TRBD1; v_gene: TRBV20-1; CDR3aa: CSATGTGYYEQYF; CDR3nt: TGCAGTGCTACCGGGACAGGGTACTACGAGCAGTACTTC
j_gene: TRBJ2-5; abundance: .; d_gene: TRBD2; v_gene: TRBV6-2/TRBV6-3; CDR3aa: CASSRAGGPEETQYF; CDR3nt: TGTGCCAGCAGTCGGGCGGGAGGGCCGGAGGAGACCCAGTACTTC
j_gene: TRBJ2-5; abundance: .; d_gene: .; v_gene: TRBV11-1; CDR3aa: CASIHGGTQYF; CDR3nt: TGTGCCAGCATTCACGGGGGGACCCAGTACTTC
j_gene: TRBJ1-6; abundance: .; d_gene: .; v_gene: TRBV20-1; CDR3aa: CSAQGEDYNSPLHF; CDR3nt: TGCAGTGCCCAGGGAGAGGACTATAATTCACCCCTCCACTTT
j_gene: TRBJ1-2; abundance: many; d_gene: TRBD1; v_gene: TRBV7-9; CDR3aa: CASSVRDRGDYGYTF; CDR3nt: TGTGCCAGCAGCGTGAGGGACAGGGGTGACTACGGCTACACCTTC
j_gene: TRBJ2-7; abundance: .; d_gene: TRBD2; v_gene: TRBV11-3; CDR3aa: CASLAGPDTQYF; CDR3nt: TGTGCCAGCCTAGCGGGTCCAGATACGCAGTACTTC
j_gene: TRBJ2-3; abundance: few; d_gene: TRBD2; v_gene: TRBV2; CDR3aa: CASSFGTSGSFTDTQYF; CDR3nt: TGTGCCAGCAGCTTTGGGACTAGCGGAAGCTTCACAGATACGCAGTATTTT
j_gene: TRBJ2-2; abundance: many; d_gene: TRBD2; v_gene: TRBV4-1; CDR3aa: CASSQNSGPYTGELFF; CDR3nt: TGCGCCAGCAGCCAAAATAGCGGGCCCTACACCGGGGAGCTGTTTTTT
j_gene: TRBJ2-7; abundance: .; d_gene: .; v_gene: TRBV3-1; CDR3aa: CASSVRSGPAYEQYF; CDR3nt: TGTGCCAGCAGCGTTAGGAGCGGACCGGCTTACGAGCAGTACTTC
j_gene: TRBJ2-7; abundance: many; d_gene: .; v_gene: TRBV19; CDR3aa: CASSTQGSAAYEQYF; CDR3nt: TGTGCCAGTAGCACCCAGGGGAGTGCCGCCTACGAGCAGTACTTC
j_gene: TRBJ1-4; abundance: once; d_gene: TRBD1; v_gene: TRBV25-1; CDR3aa: CASSGVPGQRSGNEKLFF; CDR3nt: TGTGCCAGCAGTGGGGTCCCGGGACAGCGGTCGGGCAATGAAAAACTGTTTTTT
j_gene: TRBJ2-2; abundance: many; d_gene: .; v_gene: TRBV13; CDR3aa: CASSKEGRNTGELFF; CDR3nt: TGTGCCAGCAGCAAAGAGGGTCGAAACACCGGGGAGCTGTTTTTT
j_gene: TRBJ2-5; abundance: once; d_gene: TRBD1; v_gene: TRBV10-3; CDR3aa: CAISESPGTGDQPQYF; CDR3nt: TGTGCCATCAGTGAGTCGCCAGGGACAGGGGATCAGCCCCAGTACTTC
j_gene: TRBJ2-6; abundance: .; d_gene: .; v_gene: TRBV20-1; CDR3aa: CSAKGFGANVLTF; CDR3nt: TGCAGTGCCAAAGGCTTTGGGGCCAACGTCCTGACTTTC
j_gene: TRBJ1-1; abundance: many; d_gene: TRBD1; v_gene: TRBV5-6; CDR3aa: CASSPTTGMNTEAFF; CDR3nt: TGTGCCAGCAGCCCGACGACAGGGATGAACACTGAAGCTTTCTTT
j_gene: TRBJ2-7; abundance: .; d_gene: TRBD2; v_gene: TRBV11-1; CDR3aa: CASSRTSGVTYEQYF; CDR3nt: TGTGCCAGCAGCCGGACTAGCGGGGTGACCTACGAGCAGTACTTC
j_gene: TRBJ1-2; abundance: .; d_gene: TRBD1; v_gene: TRBV10-3; CDR3aa: CATEPNRGPGNTF; CDR3nt: TGTGCCACCGAACCGAACAGGGGGCCAGGAAACACCTTC